A single sample is the source of the 24 T cell receptor beta chains below, sequenced in a study of blood T cell repertoires in COVID-19. The method was immunoSEQ multiplex PCR; TCRdb's version includes in-frame clones alone and lacks a portion of them. This sample has roughly 150,000 clones, with 85% to 90% found just once. Sequences were obtained from peripheral blood. These receptors came from an elderly woman with COVID-19, enrolled during active disease.

The chain recombines TRBV5-4 with TRBJ2-1; 7 bases match TRBD2. CDR1 is SGHNT, CDR2 YYREEE, per germline (reference sequence). The CDR3 is 15 amino acids. J lost 4 bases, V lost 4 bases, and 8 bases had no gene match. For the CDR3, the DNA is TGTGCCAGCAGCCGTGAGGGAGGGCCTTACAATGAGCAGTTCTTC. Its protein product is CASSREGGPYNEQFF.

The rearrangement joins TRBV12-3 or TRBV12-4 to TRBJ1-4; the D is unclear. The CDR3 extends over 13 amino acids. The V end lost 9 bases, the J end lost 4 bases, and 12 bases lay between the germline ends. Here the CDR3 reads CASGLLLNEKLFF. The DNA of the CDR3 is TGTGCCAGTGGACTTCTACTTAATGAAAAACTGTTTTTT.

The chain uses TRBV5-1 and TRBJ2-2; 7 bases are shared with TRBD2. The junction had 11 bases not matched to a gene; V was cut back by 3 bases and J by 6 bases. CDR1 is SGHRS and CDR2 is YFSETQ in the germline V gene. The CDR3 runs 16 residues. The CDR3 loop reads CASSSNGGSRAGELFF. The DNA of the CDR3 is TGCGCCAGCAGCTCGAACGGCGGGAGTAGGGCCGGGGAGCTGTTTTTT.

J is TRBJ1-3 and V is TRBV19; D remains unclear. Deletions cut 3 bases from V and 4 bases from J, with 7 bases between. Per the germline V gene, CDR1 is LNHDA and CDR2 is SQIVND (reference sequence). The CDR3 contains 13 residues. CDR3 amino acids: CASSIGFGNTIYF. CDR3 nucleotide sequence: TGTGCCAGTAGTATTGGCTTCGGAAACACCATATATTTT.

The gene calls are TRBV5-5 and TRBJ1-1; D uncertain. The CDR3 has 14 residues. Trimming took 0 bases from V and 3 from J, leaving 9 bases between them. Germline assignment: CDR1 SGHKS and CDR2 YYEKEE (reference sequence). The CDR3 loop is CASSLGAGDTEAFF. Here the CDR3 DNA reads TGTGCCAGCAGCTTGGGGGCGGGAGACACTGAAGCTTTCTTT.

This clone was picked up one time. The chain uses TRBV6-4 and TRBJ2-2; maybe TRBD2 (5 bases). The V gene lost 3 bases and the J gene lost 6 bases, with 14 bases spanning the gap. Germline CDR1 and CDR2: MRHNA and SNTAGT. The CDR3 runs to 15 residues. Written as DNA, the CDR3 is TGTGCCAGCAGTGAAGGGAGTAGGGAGTCCGGGGAGCTGTTTTTT. This translates into CASSEGSRESGELFF.

This clone was found once. The chain couples TRBV5-1 to TRBJ1-6; 9 nucleotides align to TRBD1. With V trimmed by 2 bases and J by 9 bases, 3 bases remained unmatched. This CDR3 has 14 residues. Germline CDR1 and CDR2: SGHRS and YFSETQ. CDR3 sequence (DNA): TGCGCCAGCAGCTTACAGGGGGCGCGTTCACCCCTCCACTTT. Translation gives CASSLQGARSPLHF.

This clone occurred once. The gene calls are TRBV19 and TRBJ2-1, with TRBD2 matching 10 bases. CDR1 is LNHDA and CDR2 is SQIVND in the germline V gene (reference sequence). The CDR3 is 14 amino acids. V dropped 5 bases and J dropped 7; count of bases not matched to a gene: 5. CDR3 residues: CASSSGLAMNEQFF. CDR3 DNA: TGTGCCAGTAGTTCGGGACTAGCGATGAATGAGCAGTTCTTC. Supplemented by reference TRBV19 and TRBJ2-1, the full variable domain reads DGGITQSPKYLFRKEGQNVTLSCEQNLNHDAMYWYRQDPGQGLRLIYYSQIVNDFQKGDIAEGYSVSREKKESFPLTVTSAQKNPTAFYLCASSSGLAMNEQFFGPGTRLTVL.

This chain links TRBV7-9 with TRBJ1-4, with 12 nucleotides matching TRBD1. The CDR3 spans 15 residues. Looked up from germline, CDR1 is SEHNR and CDR2 is FQNEAQ (reference sequence). V lost 5 bases, J lost 7 bases, and 5 bases stayed unmatched. CDR3 in amino acids: CASSPGTGGFEKLFF. CDR3 nucleotide sequence: TGTGCCAGCAGCCCCGGGACAGGGGGCTTTGAAAAACTGTTTTTT.

The genes are TRBV27 and TRBJ1-1; D is undetermined. There are 15 residues in the CDR3. The V end was cut by 1 base, the J end by 1 base, with 10 bases between. CDR1 is MNHEY and CDR2 is SMNVEV in the germline V gene (reference sequence). The CDR3 protein is CASSLFTGANTEAFF. The CDR3 DNA sequence: TGTGCCAGCAGTTTATTCACGGGTGCGAACACTGAAGCTTTCTTT.

V usage is TRBV19 and J usage is TRBJ2-7; 8 positions agree with TRBD2. This CDR3 contains 14 residues. After removal of 7 bases from V and 0 bases from J, the junction contained 5 bases not matched to a gene. CDR1 is LNHDA and CDR2 is SQIVND in the germline V gene (reference sequence). CDR3 residues: CASTPAGGSYEQYF. In DNA, the CDR3 is TGTGCCAGTACCCCCGCGGGAGGCTCCTACGAGCAGTACTTC.

The chain links TRBV28 to TRBJ1-2, with no clear D. Trimming cost V 2 bases and J 8 bases, with 6 bases left between them. The germline V gene has CDR1 MDHEN and CDR2 SYDVKM. The CDR3 spans 11 residues. CDR3 sequence reads: CASSLLSGYTF. The CDR3 coding sequence is TGTGCCAGCAGTTTACTTTCCGGCTACACCTTC.

The V call is TRBV18, the J call TRBJ2-3; D not certain. The CDR3 loop spans 14 amino acids. V lost 3 bases and J 2 bases, leaving 9 bases between the germline ends. Looked up from germline, CDR1 is KGHSH and CDR2 is LQKENI. Here the CDR3 reads CASSPGRNTDTQYF. The CDR3, as DNA: TGTGCCAGCTCACCGGGCAGGAACACAGATACGCAGTATTTT.

This chain connects TRBV7-6 to TRBJ1-3; D gene ambiguous. The CDR3 extends over 13 amino acids. V was shortened by 2 bases and J by 1 base, with 3 bases between the two germline ends. The V gene's germline CDR1 is SGHVS and CDR2 FNYEAQ. CDR3 protein: CASSLQSGNTIYF. Written as DNA, the CDR3 is TGTGCCAGCAGCTTACAGTCTGGAAACACCATATATTTT.

The chain couples TRBV4-3 to TRBJ2-4; 9 nucleotides align to TRBD2. This CDR3 spans 17 amino acids. The trim removed 3 bases at V and 7 bases at J, leaving 13 bases unmatched. Germline values: CDR1 LGHNA, CDR2 YSLEER. CDR3 sequence reads: CASSHRGSGSFRNIQYF. DNA of the CDR3: TGCGCCAGCAGCCATAGGGGTAGCGGGAGTTTTCGGAACATTCAGTACTTC.

CDR3 nucleotides: TGTGCCAGTAGTACCCCGCTCCAGGGGTATGATGAAAAACTGTTTTTT. This codes for CASSTPLQGYDEKLFF. The chain carries TRBV19 and TRBJ1-4; tentative D call: TRBD1 (6 bases). The V gene's germline CDR1 is LNHDA and CDR2 SQIVND (reference sequence). The CDR3 extends over 16 amino acids. V was trimmed by 4 bases and J by 6 bases, leaving 18 bases between them.

This clone appeared a single time. The chain recombines TRBV3-1 (or the pseudogene TRBV3-2) with TRBJ1-1, with D perhaps TRBD1 (6 bases). CDR1 and CDR2 from the germline V gene are LGHDT and YNNKEL (reference sequence). V was cut by 5 bases and J by 5 bases, with 15 bases left in between. The CDR3 contains 14 residues. The CDR3 here is CASSDPWGRTEAFF. In nucleotides, the CDR3 is TGTGCCAGCAGCGACCCGTGGGGGCGAACTGAAGCTTTCTTT.

The chain uses TRBV2 and TRBJ1-2; D is possibly TRBD1 (5 bases). Germline-derived CDR1 and CDR2 are SNHLY and FYNNEI. This CDR3 comprises 14 residues. V was trimmed by 6 bases and J by 5 bases, leaving 16 bases between them. The CDR3 region is CASSPDWGEYGYTF. As DNA, the CDR3 is TGTGCCAGCAGCCCGGATTGGGGGGAGTATGGCTACACCTTC.

The chain combines TRBV15 with TRBJ1-2; D is ambiguous. Germline V gene data show CDR1 as LNHNV and CDR2 as YYDKDF (reference sequence). Trimming removed 5 bases at V and 1 base at J, with 14 bases between. The CDR3 has 15 residues. DNA for the CDR3: TGTGCCACCAGCGGGGTTCGAGACTATAACTATGGCTACACCTTC. Encoded protein: CATSGVRDYNYGYTF.

In its sample, this clone was seen once. The gene calls are TRBV23-1 and TRBJ2-5; 8 positions agree with TRBD1. TRBV23-1 is an open reading frame whose function is uncertain. V lost 6 bases and J lost 2; bases outside the gene matches: 8. The CDR3 length is 15 residues. The CDR3 DNA follows: TGCGCCAGCAGCCAGTTGGACAGGGATCAAGAGACCCAGTACTTC. Translated: CASSQLDRDQETQYF.

In its sample, this clone was seen a few times. The chain combines TRBV28 with TRBJ1-2; TRBD1 agrees at 8 bases. The CDR3 length is 14 residues. The germline gives CDR1 MDHEN, CDR2 SYDVKM. Trimming took 7 bases from V and 8 from J; bases not matched to a gene: 12. CDR3 loop: CASTAGGAGWGYTF. In DNA, the CDR3 is TGTGCCAGCACCGCAGGGGGCGCGGGTTGGGGCTACACCTTC.

The J gene is TRBJ1-1, the V gene TRBV5-6; possibly TRBD1 for D (6 bases). Germline values: CDR1 SGHDT, CDR2 YYEEEE. CDR3 length: 14 residues. Deletions cut 0 bases from V and 10 bases from J, with 16 bases between. This CDR3 is CASSLGQGHVGAFF. In DNA form, the CDR3 reads TGTGCCAGCAGCTTGGGGCAGGGGCACGTGGGAGCTTTCTTT. Variable domain in full (rest from reference TRBV5-6 and TRBJ1-1): DAGVTQSPTHLIKTRGQQVTLRCSPKSGHDTVSWYQQALGQGPQFIFQYYEEEERQRGNFPDRFSGHQFPNYSSELNVNALLLGDSALYLCASSLGQGHVGAFFGQGTRLTVV.

This chain connects TRBV6-5 to TRBJ1-2; D may be TRBD1 (5 bases). CDR1 is MNHEY and CDR2 is SVGAGI in the germline V gene. The CDR3 is 14 amino acids. The germline V and J ends were trimmed by 2 bases and 0 bases, with 7 bases remaining between them. The CDR3 DNA is TGTGCCAGCAGTTACGGGGCGTCTAACTATGGCTACACCTTC. The encoded protein is CASSYGASNYGYTF.

This clone was observed at least ten times. The genes are TRBV24-1 and TRBJ2-1, with 11 nucleotides matching TRBD2. V trimming: 2 bases; J trimming: 7 bases; junction bases outside the gene matches: 3. Germline V CDR1 and CDR2: KGHDR, SFDVKD. The CDR3 loop spans 15 amino acids. The CDR3 DNA reads TGTGCCACCAGTGATTCGGGACTAGCGGCTAATGAGCAGTTCTTC. It codes for CATSDSGLAANEQFF.